This TCR beta chain came from a study of blood T cell repertoires in COVID-19. This CDR3 region has 14 residues. V lost 5 bases and J 8 bases, leaving 18 bases between the germline ends. Germline lookup yields CDR1 SEHNR and CDR2 FQNEAQ (reference sequence). TCRdb's copy holds only in-frame clones and misses some; the assay was immunoSEQ multiplex PCR. In the table there are more than 65,000 clones, 70% to 90% of which are singletons. The rearrangement links TRBV7-9 to TRBJ1-2, with D unresolved. This TCR was recovered from a man aged 55 to 70 with acute or convalescent COVID-19. Sequences were obtained from peripheral blood. The CDR3 DNA is TGTGCCAGCAGCCCATCCGGAGGAGCTGGGGGCTACACCTTC. It is translated as CASSPSGGAGGYTF. The whole variable domain, filled in from reference TRBV7-9 and TRBJ1-2, reads DTGVSQNPRHKITKRGQNVTFRCDPISEHNRLYWYRQTLGQGPEFLTYFQNEAQLEKSRLLSDRFSAERPKGSFSTLEIQRTEQGDSAMYLCASSPSGGAGGYTFGSGTRLTVV.